The 18 T cell receptor beta chains presented below share a single source sample, sequenced in a study of metastatic and nonmetastatic thyroid tumors. TCRdb ran MiXCR on the PCR reads. The sample records about 4,800 clones, over 25% being singletons. Until they underwent thyroid surgery, no patient had received any treatment. The specimen sequenced was adjacent normal tissue. These receptors originate from a female donor with papillary thyroid cancer or a benign thyroid nodule (not recorded which). Some clones in this sample may be carry-over from other donors' samples.

By its share, this clone is large. The J gene is TRBJ2-6, the V gene TRBV7-2, with D perhaps TRBD2 (6 bases). V was cut by 0 bases and J by 0 bases, with 15 bases left in between. The CDR3 has 19 residues. The germline V gene encodes CDR1 SGHTA and CDR2 FQGNSA. CDR3 DNA sequence: TGTGCCAGCAGCTTAGCCTTCGGGGCGGGGAGCTCTGGGGCCAACGTCCTGACTTTC. Translated: CASSLAFGAGSSGANVLTF.

This clone has ten or more counts. One junction end disagrees with the germline gene, perhaps due to a read error. This chain connects TRBV20-1 to TRBJ1-2; D uncertain. Germline-derived CDR1 and CDR2 are DFQATT and SNEGSKA (reference sequence). The CDR3 has 14 residues. CDR3 DNA: TGCAGTGCTAGAGGCGGTCGTAGTAACTATGGCTGCACCTTC. This translates into CSARGGRSNYGCTF.

This clone was found a few times. J is TRBJ1-5 and V is TRBV15, with D perhaps matching TRBD1 (6 bases). Germline lookup yields CDR1 LNHNV and CDR2 YYDKDF (reference sequence). The CDR3 extends over 17 amino acids. Trimming removed 0 bases at V and 0 bases at J, with 12 bases between. The CDR3 loop reads CATSRDQDRPSNQPQHF. The CDR3 nucleotides are TGTGCCACCAGCAGAGATCAAGACAGGCCTAGCAATCAGCCCCAGCATTTT.

This clone has only a few counts. V gene TRBV29-1 combines with J gene TRBJ2-7; 14 bases align to TRBD2. The germline CDR1 and CDR2 sequences are SQVTM and ANQGSEA. Losses at the gene ends were 4 bases for V and 6 bases for J; bases not matched to a gene: 2. The CDR3 length is 13 residues. This chain's CDR3 is CSVGGLAGVEQYF. The CDR3 nucleotides read TGCAGCGTTGGGGGACTAGCGGGAGTCGAGCAGTACTTC.

The sample holds many counts of this clone. Other nucleotide sequences in the sample specify the same CDR3. The chain links TRBV2 to TRBJ2-1, with TRBD1 matching 7 bases. The CDR3 has 14 amino acids. V was clipped by 6 bases and J by 8 bases; unmatched bases: 10. Germline CDR1 and CDR2: SNHLY and FYNNEI. The chain's CDR3 is CASSPSQGVDEQFF. The CDR3 DNA reads TGTGCCAGCAGCCCGAGCCAGGGGGTGGATGAGCAGTTCTTC.

The chain employs TRBV7-9 and TRBJ2-5; D uncertain. The CDR3 sequence is 14 residues long. CDR1 SEHNR and CDR2 FQNEAQ come from the germline V gene (reference sequence). Trimming stripped 4 bases from V and 5 bases from J, with 14 bases between. The CDR3 here is CASSSPWIGETQYF. Written as DNA, the CDR3 is TGTGCCAGCAGCTCCCCGTGGATCGGGGAGACCCAGTACTTC.

This clone was observed a few times. The rearrangement links TRBV11-3 to TRBJ2-7, with TRBD2 matching 10 bases. The CDR3 is 13 residues long. The V gene's germline CDR1 is SGHNT and CDR2 YENEEA. Trimming took 6 bases from V and 6 from J; bases not matched to a gene: 5. CDR3 sequence (DNA): TGTGCCAGCAGATCAGCGGGAGGGGGCGAGCAGTACTTC. Translation gives CASRSAGGGEQYF.

CDR3 bases: TGTGCCAGCATTCCCGGACTAGCGTCTCTCTCCTACGAGCAGTACTTC. Translated: CASIPGLASLSYEQYF. This rearrangement joins TRBV6-4 to TRBJ2-7; 9 bases line up with TRBD2. J was trimmed by 0 bases and V by 7 bases; bases with no gene match: 10. The CDR3 runs 16 residues. CDR1 is MRHNA and CDR2 is SNTAGT in the germline V gene.

This clone was recorded many times. V gene TRBV6-1 combines with J gene TRBJ2-2, with 10 bases lining up with TRBD2. V trimming: 7 bases; J trimming: 1 base; junction bases outside the gene matches: 9. CDR3 size: 17 residues. CDR1 is MNHNS and CDR2 is SASEGT in the germline V gene. CDR3 bases: TGTGCCAGCATTAGACCGGGACTAGCGCTGAACACCGGGGAGCTGTTTTTT. Protein: CASIRPGLALNTGELFF.

Remarks on this clone: Given a much more abundant clone one base away, this may be a read error. The same CDR3 can be traced to other DNA sequences in this sample. V usage is TRBV5-1 and J usage is TRBJ1-6; weak D call: TRBD1 (5 bases). Germline-derived CDR1 and CDR2 are SGHRS and YFSETQ. The CDR3 totals 15 residues. In nucleotides, the CDR3 is TGCGCCAGCAGCTTGGCTGGCAGGGACGATTCACCCCTTCACTTT. Encoded protein: CASSLAGRDDSPLHF.

The V and J genes are TRBV6-6 and TRBJ1-2; no clear D. Trimming pared 0 bases from V and 6 bases from J, leaving 8 bases between. CDR1 MNHNY and CDR2 SVGAGI come from the germline V gene (reference sequence). The CDR3 spans 13 residues. This chain's CDR3 is CASSYSAGDGYTF. CDR3 nucleotide sequence: TGTGCCAGCAGTTACTCGGCAGGCGATGGCTACACCTTC.

By share of the sample, this clone is medium-sized. The chain joins TRBV6-1 to TRBJ2-1, with 7 bases lining up with TRBD2. CDR3 length: 13 residues. Losses at the gene ends were 5 bases for V and 7 bases for J; bases not matched to a gene: 5. Looked up from germline, CDR1 is MNHNS and CDR2 is SASEGT. The CDR3 DNA reads TGTGCCAGCAGTAAGCGGGACCAGAATGAGCAGTTCTTC. This gives the protein CASSKRDQNEQFF.

This chain connects TRBV16 to TRBJ2-5, with a tentative D call TRBD1 (5 bases). The ends were cut back, 2 bases at V and 5 bases at J, with 12 bases in the middle. This CDR3 spans 14 amino acids. Germline CDR1 and CDR2: KGHSY and FQNENV. CDR3 in amino acids: CASSQIRAEETQYF. DNA for the CDR3: TGTGCCAGCAGCCAAATCAGGGCCGAGGAGACCCAGTACTTC. The full variable domain, completed using reference TRBV16 and TRBJ2-5, is GEEVAQTPKHLVRGEGQKAKLYCAPIKGHSYVFWYQQVLKNEFKFLISFQNENVFDETGMPKERFSAKCLPNSPCSLEIQATKLEDSAVYFCASSQIRAEETQYFGPGTRLLVL.

Ten or more counts support this clone. The chain links TRBV4-2 to TRBJ2-3; D unclear. The length of the CDR3 is 15 residues. V lost 1 base and J lost 2, with 10 bases in between. Germline loops: CDR1 LGHNA, CDR2 YNFKEQ. DNA for the CDR3: TGTGCCAGCAGCCAAGCACTCGCTTCCACAGATACGCAGTATTTT. As protein: CASSQALASTDTQYF.

This clone has only a few counts. The chain carries TRBV20-1 and TRBJ2-1; 9 nucleotides line up with TRBD2. Germline V CDR1 and CDR2: DFQATT, SNEGSKA (reference sequence). The J segment lost 8 bases and the V segment lost 5 bases, leaving 7 bases of the junction unmatched. This CDR3 has 13 amino acids. Here the CDR3 reads CSAPLAGLYEQFF. CDR3 nucleotides: TGCAGTGCTCCCCTAGCGGGACTCTATGAGCAGTTCTTC.

About this clone: The junction and the germline gene differ at one end; a read error may be behind it. This same CDR3 is encoded by further DNA sequences in the sample. The rearrangement joins TRBV6-1 to TRBJ1-4; tentatively, D is TRBD1 (6 bases). Germline CDR1 MNHNS, CDR2 SASEGT. The CDR3 is 14 amino acids. In DNA form, the CDR3 reads TGTGCCAGCAGCAGACAGGCAACTAATGAAGAACTGTTTTTT. The encoded protein is CASSRQATNEELFF.

The rearrangement joins TRBV5-1 to TRBJ1-2; D is uncertain. The CDR3 extends over 13 amino acids. The V gene lost 4 bases and the J gene lost 13 bases, with 20 bases spanning the gap. CDR1 and CDR2 (germline): SGHRS, YFSETQ. The DNA of the CDR3 is TGCGCCAGCAGCCTGGAAAGGGTCCGGGATTGCACCTTC. Translating it yields CASSLERVRDCTF. The full variable domain, with the rest looked up from reference TRBV5-1 and TRBJ1-2, is KAGVTQTPRYLIKTRGQQVTLSCSPISGHRSVSWYQQTPGQGLQFLFEYFSETQRNKGNFPGRFSGRQFSNSRSEMNVSTLELGDSALYLCASSLERVRDCTFGSGTRLTVV.

This chain links TRBV11-1 with TRBJ2-7; 12 nucleotides line up with TRBD2. CDR1 is SGHAT and CDR2 is FQDESV in the germline V gene (reference sequence). Trimming removed 1 base from V and 4 bases from J; junction bases left unmatched: 5. This CDR3 is 16 amino acids long. CDR3 nucleotide sequence: TGTGCCAGCAGCTTAGGACTAGCGGGAGATGTATACGAGCAGTACTTC. It yields the protein CASSLGLAGDVYEQYF.